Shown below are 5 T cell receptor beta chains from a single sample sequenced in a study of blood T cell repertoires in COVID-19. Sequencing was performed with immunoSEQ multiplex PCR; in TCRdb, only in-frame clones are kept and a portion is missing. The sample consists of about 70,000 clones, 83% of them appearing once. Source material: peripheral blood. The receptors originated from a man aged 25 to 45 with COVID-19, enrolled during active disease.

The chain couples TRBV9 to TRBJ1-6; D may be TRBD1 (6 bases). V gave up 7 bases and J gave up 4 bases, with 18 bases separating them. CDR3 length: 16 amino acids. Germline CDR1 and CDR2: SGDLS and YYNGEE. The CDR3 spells CASSTLQGRYNSPLHF. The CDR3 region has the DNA TGTGCCAGCTCCACTCTACAGGGAAGGTATAATTCACCCCTCCACTTT.

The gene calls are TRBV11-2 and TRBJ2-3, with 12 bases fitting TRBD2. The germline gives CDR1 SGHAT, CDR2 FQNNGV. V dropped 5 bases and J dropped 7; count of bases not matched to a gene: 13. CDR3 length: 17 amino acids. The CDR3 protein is CASSQTSGSENANTQYF. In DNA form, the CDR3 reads TGTGCCAGCAGCCAGACTAGCGGGAGTGAGAATGCAAATACGCAGTATTTT.

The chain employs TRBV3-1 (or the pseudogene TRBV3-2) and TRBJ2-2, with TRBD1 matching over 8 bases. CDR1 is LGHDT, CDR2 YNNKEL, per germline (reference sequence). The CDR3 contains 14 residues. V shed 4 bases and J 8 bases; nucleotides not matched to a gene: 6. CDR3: CASSPGQARGELFF. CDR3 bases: TGTGCCAGCAGCCCGGGACAGGCCAGGGGGGAGCTGTTTTTT.

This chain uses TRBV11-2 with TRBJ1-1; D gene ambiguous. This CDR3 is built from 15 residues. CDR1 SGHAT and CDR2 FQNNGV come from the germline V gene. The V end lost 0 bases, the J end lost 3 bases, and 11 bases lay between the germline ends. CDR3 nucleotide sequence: TGTGCCAGCAGCTTAGATGTGAGAGATGACACTGAAGCTTTCTTT. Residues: CASSLDVRDDTEAFF.

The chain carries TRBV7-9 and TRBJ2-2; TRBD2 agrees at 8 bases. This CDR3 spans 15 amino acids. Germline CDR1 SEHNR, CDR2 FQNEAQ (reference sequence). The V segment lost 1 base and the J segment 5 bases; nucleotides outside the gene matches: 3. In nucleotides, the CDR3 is TGTGCCAGCAGCTTAGACGGGAGGGGAACCGGGGAGCTGTTTTTT. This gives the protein CASSLDGRGTGELFF.